This record covers a single TCR beta chain. Antigen: not known. Trimming took 4 bases from V and 0 from J, leaving 21 bases between them. This CDR3 has 18 amino acids. CDR1 is SGHRS, CDR2 YFSETQ, per germline. The source of the sample is a study of cytomegalovirus exposure and HLA in healthy donors. Findings and caveats of the study: A later look showed TCR association rates differing by HLA locus, highest for DRB1 and lowest for HLA-C.

PCR amplification relied on 60 Vbeta primers (plus 13 Jbeta primers). Assay: immunoSEQ multiplex PCR; the TCRdb copy retains only in-frame clones and omits some. The sample holds fewer than 250,000 clones; roughly 90% are singletons and the top ten take less than 1.3%. The V and J genes are TRBV5-1 and TRBJ2-3; D may be TRBD1 (5 bases). The sample consisted of PBMCs. The receptor was isolated from a boy aged 2 to 10 in good health and CMV-seronegative. CDR3 loop: CASSPQGPRTASTDTQYF. The DNA of the CDR3 is TGCGCCAGCAGCCCCCAGGGCCCCCGGACGGCTAGCACAGATACGCAGTATTTT.